A selection of T cell receptor beta chains follows, all from one sample in a study of shared clonotypes between healthy human individuals. Clones were read by immunoSEQ multiplex PCR, and TCRdb kept only the in-frame ones, dropping some. The repertoire holds more than 1,200,000 clones, 98% seen once, with approximately 0.4% in the top ten. What was sequenced was naive CD4+ T cells sorted from blood. These receptors came from a man aged 30 to 39 in good health. CDR3s include the opening cysteine and the closing phenylalanine or tryptophan.

j_gene,v_gene,CDR3aa
TRBJ2-3,TRBV29-1,CSLRTSSTDTQYF
TRBJ2-7,TRBV11-2,CASSSWRPKTYEQYF
TRBJ2-7,TRBV11-3,CASSFGGASYEQYF
TRBJ1-4,TRBV28,CASSGTDRGGKLFF
TRBJ2-3,TRBV10-1,CASSELSSGRTLTTDTQYF
TRBJ1-5,TRBV7-2,CASSPMGDSNQPQHF
TRBJ2-3,TRBV27,CASSAPGRRRRDTQYF
TRBJ2-7,TRBV7-2,CASRPGGNEQYF
TRBJ2-7,TRBV7-9,CASSRGRQYDYEQYF
TRBJ1-2,TRBV28,CASSPPDRTNYGYTF
TRBJ2-5,TRBV9,CASSVTGQQETQYF
TRBJ1-3,TRBV4-2,CASSWSFDSGNTIYF
TRBJ2-1,TRBV7-9,CASIQLDSSYNEQFF
TRBJ2-6,TRBV4-2,CASSQEQSGANVLTF
TRBJ1-1,TRBV10-2,CASRQGRARSTEAFF
TRBJ1-1,TRBV28,CASSPGDRAMNTEAFF
TRBJ1-2,TRBV4-3,CASSQVSTGLYGYTF
TRBJ2-1,TRBV7-2,CASSYSGIEQFF
TRBJ1-2,TRBV6-5,CASSQGPGGYTF
TRBJ2-7,TRBV18,CASSPISGQAHEQYF
TRBJ2-6,TRBV18,CASSPQGAHLTGANVLTF
TRBJ1-1,TRBV5-5,CASSHRGLTEAFF